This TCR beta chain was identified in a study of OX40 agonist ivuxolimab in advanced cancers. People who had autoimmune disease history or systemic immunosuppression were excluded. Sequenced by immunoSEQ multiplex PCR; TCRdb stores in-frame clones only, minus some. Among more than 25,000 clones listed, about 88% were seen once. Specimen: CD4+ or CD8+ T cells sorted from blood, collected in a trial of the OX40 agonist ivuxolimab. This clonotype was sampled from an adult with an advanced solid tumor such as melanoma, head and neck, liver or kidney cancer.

The CDR3 loop is CASSLGRTSGSEETQYF. The CDR3 DNA is TGTGCCAGCAGCTTAGGGAGGACTAGCGGGAGTGAGGAGACCCAGTACTTC. The chain links TRBV7-8 to TRBJ2-5; TRBD2 matches at 13 bases. The CDR3 covers 17 residues. Germline assignment: CDR1 SGHVS and CDR2 FQNEAQ. After removal of 1 base from V and 5 bases from J, the junction contained 7 bases not matched to a gene.